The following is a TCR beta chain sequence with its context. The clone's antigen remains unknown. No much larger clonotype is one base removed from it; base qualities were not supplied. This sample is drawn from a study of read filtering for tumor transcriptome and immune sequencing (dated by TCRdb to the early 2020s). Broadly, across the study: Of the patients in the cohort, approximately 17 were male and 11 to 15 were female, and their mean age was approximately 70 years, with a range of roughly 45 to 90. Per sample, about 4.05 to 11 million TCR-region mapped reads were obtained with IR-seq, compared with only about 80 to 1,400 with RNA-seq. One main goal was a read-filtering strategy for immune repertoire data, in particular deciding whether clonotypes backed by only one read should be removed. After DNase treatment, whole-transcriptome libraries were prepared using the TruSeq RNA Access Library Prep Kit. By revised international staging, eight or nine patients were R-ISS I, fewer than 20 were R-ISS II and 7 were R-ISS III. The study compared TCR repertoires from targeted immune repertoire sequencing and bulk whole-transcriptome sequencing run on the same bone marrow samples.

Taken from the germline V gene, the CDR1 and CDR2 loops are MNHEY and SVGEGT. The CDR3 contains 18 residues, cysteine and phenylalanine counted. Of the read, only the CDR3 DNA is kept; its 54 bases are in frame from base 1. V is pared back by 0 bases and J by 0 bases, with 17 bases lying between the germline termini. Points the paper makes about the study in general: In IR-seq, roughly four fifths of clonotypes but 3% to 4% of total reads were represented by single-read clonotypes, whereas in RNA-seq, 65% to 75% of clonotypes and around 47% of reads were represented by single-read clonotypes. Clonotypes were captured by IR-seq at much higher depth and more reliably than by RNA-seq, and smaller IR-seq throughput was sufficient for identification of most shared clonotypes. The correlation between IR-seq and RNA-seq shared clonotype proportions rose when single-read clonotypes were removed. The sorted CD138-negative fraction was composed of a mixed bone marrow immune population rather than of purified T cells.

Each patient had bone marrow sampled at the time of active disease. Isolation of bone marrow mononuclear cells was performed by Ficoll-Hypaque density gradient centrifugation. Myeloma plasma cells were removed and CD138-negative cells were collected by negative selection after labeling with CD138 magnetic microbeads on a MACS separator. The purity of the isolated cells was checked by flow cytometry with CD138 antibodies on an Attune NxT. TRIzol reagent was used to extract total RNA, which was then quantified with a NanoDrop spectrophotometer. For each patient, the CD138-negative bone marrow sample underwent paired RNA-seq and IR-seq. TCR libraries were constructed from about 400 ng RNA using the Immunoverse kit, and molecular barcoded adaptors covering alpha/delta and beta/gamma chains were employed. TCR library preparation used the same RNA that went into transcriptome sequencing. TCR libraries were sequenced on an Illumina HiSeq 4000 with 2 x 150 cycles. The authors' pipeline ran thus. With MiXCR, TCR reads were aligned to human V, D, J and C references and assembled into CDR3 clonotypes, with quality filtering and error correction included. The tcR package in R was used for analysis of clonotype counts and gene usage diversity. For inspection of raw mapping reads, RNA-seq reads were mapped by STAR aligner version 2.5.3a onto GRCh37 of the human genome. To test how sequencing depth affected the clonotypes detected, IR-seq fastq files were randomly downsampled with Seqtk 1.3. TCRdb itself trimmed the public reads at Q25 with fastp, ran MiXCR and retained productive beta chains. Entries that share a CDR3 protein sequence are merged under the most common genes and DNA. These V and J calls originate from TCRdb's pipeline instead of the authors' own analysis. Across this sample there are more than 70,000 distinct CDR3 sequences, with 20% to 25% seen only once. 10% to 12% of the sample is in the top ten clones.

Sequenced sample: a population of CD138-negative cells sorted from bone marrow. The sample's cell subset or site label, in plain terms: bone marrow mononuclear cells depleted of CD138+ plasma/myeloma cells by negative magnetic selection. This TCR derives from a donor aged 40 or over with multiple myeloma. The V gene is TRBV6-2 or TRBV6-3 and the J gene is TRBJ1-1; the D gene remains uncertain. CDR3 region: CASSYSSQEIDMNTEAFF. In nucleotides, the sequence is TGTGCCAGCAGTTACTCGAGCCAGGAGATCGACATGAACACTGAAGCTTTCTTT.